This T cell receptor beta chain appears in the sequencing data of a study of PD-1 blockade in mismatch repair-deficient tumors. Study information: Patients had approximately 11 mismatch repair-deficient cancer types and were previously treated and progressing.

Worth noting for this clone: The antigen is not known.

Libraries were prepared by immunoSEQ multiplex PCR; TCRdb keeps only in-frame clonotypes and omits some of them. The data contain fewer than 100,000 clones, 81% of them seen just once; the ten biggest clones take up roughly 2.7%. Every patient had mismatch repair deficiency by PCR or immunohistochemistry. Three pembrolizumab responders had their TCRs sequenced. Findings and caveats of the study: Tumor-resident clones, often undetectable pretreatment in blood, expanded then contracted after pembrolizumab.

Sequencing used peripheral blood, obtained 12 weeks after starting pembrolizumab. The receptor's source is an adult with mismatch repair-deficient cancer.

CDR3 DNA sequence: TGTGCCAGCAGCAAACAGAGTAGCTCTGGGGCCAACGTCCTGACTTTC. Protein: CASSKQSSSGANVLTF. The V and J genes are TRBV9 and TRBJ2-6; D gene uncertain. V lost 4 bases and J 0 bases, leaving 11 bases between the germline ends. Germline CDR1 and CDR2: SGDLS and YYNGEE. The length of the CDR3 is 16 residues. Variable domain in full (rest from reference TRBV9 and TRBJ2-6): DSGVTQTPKHLITATGQRVTLRCSPRSGDLSVYWYQQSLDQGLQFLIQYYNGEERAKGNILERFSAQQFPDLHSELNLSSLELGDSALYFCASSKQSSSGANVLTFGAGSRLTVL.